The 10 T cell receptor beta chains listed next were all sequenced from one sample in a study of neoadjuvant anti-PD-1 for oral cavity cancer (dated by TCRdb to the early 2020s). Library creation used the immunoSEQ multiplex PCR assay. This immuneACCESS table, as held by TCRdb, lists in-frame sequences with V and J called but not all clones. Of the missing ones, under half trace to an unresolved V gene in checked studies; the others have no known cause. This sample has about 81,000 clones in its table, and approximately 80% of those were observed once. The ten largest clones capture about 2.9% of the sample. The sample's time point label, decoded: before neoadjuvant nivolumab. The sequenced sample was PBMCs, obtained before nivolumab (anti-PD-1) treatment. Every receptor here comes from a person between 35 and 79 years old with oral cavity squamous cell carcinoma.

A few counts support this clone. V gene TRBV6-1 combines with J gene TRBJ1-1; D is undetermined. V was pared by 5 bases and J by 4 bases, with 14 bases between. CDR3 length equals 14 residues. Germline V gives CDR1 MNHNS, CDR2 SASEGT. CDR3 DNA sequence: TGTGCCAGCAGTTTAGGGTGGAGCGGCACTGAAGCTTTCTTT. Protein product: CASSLGWSGTEAFF.

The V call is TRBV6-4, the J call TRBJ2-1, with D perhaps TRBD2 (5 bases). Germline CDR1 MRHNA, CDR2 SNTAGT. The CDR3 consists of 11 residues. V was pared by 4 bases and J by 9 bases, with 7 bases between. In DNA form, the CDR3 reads TGTGCCAGCAGTGCGGGGTCTGAGCAGTTCTTC. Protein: CASSAGSEQFF.

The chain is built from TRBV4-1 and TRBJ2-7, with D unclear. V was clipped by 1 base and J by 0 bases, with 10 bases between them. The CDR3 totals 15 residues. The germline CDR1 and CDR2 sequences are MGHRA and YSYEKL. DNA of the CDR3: TGCGCCAGCAGCCAAGGGGTGGCAGTCTCCTACGAGCAGTACTTC. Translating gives CASSQGVAVSYEQYF.

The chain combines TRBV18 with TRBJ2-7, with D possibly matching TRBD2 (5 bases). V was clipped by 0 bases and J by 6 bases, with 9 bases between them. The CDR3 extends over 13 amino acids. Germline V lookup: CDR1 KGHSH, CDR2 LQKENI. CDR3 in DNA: TGTGCCAGCTCACCACCGGCCGGGGTCGAGCAGTACTTC. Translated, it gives CASSPPAGVEQYF.

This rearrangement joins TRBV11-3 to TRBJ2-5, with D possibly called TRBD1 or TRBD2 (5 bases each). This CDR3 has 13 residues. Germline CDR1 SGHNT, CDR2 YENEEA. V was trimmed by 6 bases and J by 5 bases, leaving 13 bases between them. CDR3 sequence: CASSLGERETQYF. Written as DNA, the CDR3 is TGTGCCAGCAGTCTAGGGGAGCGTGAGACCCAGTACTTC.

CDR3 region: CASSFWGRVNTEAFF. The CDR3, as DNA: TGTGCCAGCAGCTTCTGGGGGCGCGTTAACACTGAAGCTTTCTTT. This chain links TRBV5-4 with TRBJ1-1, with D possibly matching TRBD1 (6 bases). This CDR3 has 15 amino acids. Trimming took off 2 bases at V and 2 bases at J, with 13 bases between the two ends. CDR1 SGHNT and CDR2 YYREEE come from the germline V gene (reference sequence).

CDR3 protein: CASSPLAGASEQYF. The CDR3 region has the DNA TGTGCCAGCAGCCCGTTAGCGGGAGCGAGCGAGCAGTACTTC. The gene calls are TRBV11-2 and TRBJ2-7; 9 nucleotides match TRBD2. The V and J ends lost 5 bases and 6 bases, in that order; junction bases with no gene match: 8. The CDR3 runs 14 residues. Germline V gene data show CDR1 as SGHAT and CDR2 as FQNNGV. The full variable domain, with the rest looked up from reference TRBV11-2 and TRBJ2-7, is EAGVAQSPRYKIIEKRQSVAFWCNPISGHATLYWYQQILGQGPKLLIQFQNNGVVDDSQLPKDRFSAERLKGVDSTLKIQPAKLEDSAVYLCASSPLAGASEQYFGPGTRLTVT.

In nucleotides, the CDR3 is TGCGCCAGCAGCCAAGCAGCGACTAGCGGGAGGGTCAATGAGCAGTTCTTC. Amino acid sequence: CASSQAATSGRVNEQFF. This chain links TRBV4-1 with TRBJ2-1; TRBD2 agrees at 14 bases. Germline loops: CDR1 MGHRA, CDR2 YSYEKL. With 1 base clipped from V and 6 bases from J, the junction kept 5 bases outside the gene matches. The CDR3 totals 17 residues.

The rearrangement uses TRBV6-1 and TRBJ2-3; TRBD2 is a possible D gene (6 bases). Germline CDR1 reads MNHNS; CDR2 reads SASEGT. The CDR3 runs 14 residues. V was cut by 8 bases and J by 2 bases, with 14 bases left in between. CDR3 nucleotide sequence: TGTGCCAGCGAGGGACGGGGGTTCACAGATACGCAGTATTTT. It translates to CASEGRGFTDTQYF.

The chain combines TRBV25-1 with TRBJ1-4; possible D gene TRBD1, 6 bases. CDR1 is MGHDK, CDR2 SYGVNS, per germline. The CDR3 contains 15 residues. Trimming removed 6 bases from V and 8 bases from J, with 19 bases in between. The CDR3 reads CASRDYREGREKLFF. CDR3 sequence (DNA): TGTGCCAGCAGGGATTACAGGGAGGGCCGGGAAAAACTGTTTTTT.